Given below is one T cell receptor beta chain in context. The target antigen is unknown. These data are taken from a study of cytomegalovirus exposure and HLA in healthy donors. Study-level background: The same platform was used for the roughly 130 validation repertoires as for the 666 first-cohort repertoires, as reported in a later analysis.

Sequencing used immunoSEQ multiplex PCR; TCRdb keeps in-frame clones, though not all of them. The sample contains some 170,000 clones, around 96% of which appear only once. The V end lost 5 bases, the J end lost 1 base, and 8 bases lay between the germline ends. Per the germline V gene, CDR1 is KGHSH and CDR2 is LQKENI. This CDR3 spans 13 amino acids. Regarding the study as a whole: Per published reports, the classifier diagnosed cytomegalovirus status with high specificity and sensitivity.

This TCR was recovered from a young woman in good health and CMV-seronegative. The sample taken for sequencing was PBMCs. J is TRBJ1-1 and V is TRBV18; maybe TRBD1 (5 bases). CDR3 in amino acids: CASSFDRNTEAFF. CDR3 in DNA: TGTGCCAGCTCATTCGACAGGAACACTGAAGCTTTCTTT.